The rows below give T cell receptor beta chains drawn from one sample of a study of CD4 T cells in relation to SARS-CoV-2 and coronaviruses. Their cognate antigens are unknown. Only in-frame clones appear in the TCRdb table, and some are missing; sequencing was by immunoSEQ multiplex PCR. The data contain 24,000 or so clones, around 75% of them singletons. Sequenced: CD4+ T cells from PBMCs, cultured in vitro. Source of these receptors: a human donor in good health. The CDR3 runs from the conserved cysteine through the conserved F or W. The order of the fields is D gene, clone size, J gene, V gene, CDR3 DNA, CDR3 protein. A D gene is named only where the DNA matches it firmly. Clone size is given for some rows only: seen once, a few or many times, or a class if the clone is expanded.

d_gene: TRBD2; abundance: once; j_gene: TRBJ2-3; v_gene: TRBV5-4; CDR3nt: TGTGCCAGCAGCCCCCTAGCGGGAGCAACCACAGATACGCAGTATTTT; CDR3aa: CASSPLAGATTDTQYF
d_gene: TRBD1; abundance: NA; j_gene: TRBJ2-2; v_gene: TRBV7-9; CDR3nt: TGTGCCAGCAGCTTACATCGCGGCCAGGGGGCGGCCGGGGAGCTGTTTTTT; CDR3aa: CASSLHRGQGAAGELFF
d_gene: NA; abundance: NA; j_gene: TRBJ1-1; v_gene: TRBV19; CDR3nt: TGTGCCAGTATGGAGGGTCTCGCTGAAGCTTTCTTT; CDR3aa: CASMEGLAEAFF
d_gene: NA; abundance: NA; j_gene: TRBJ2-7; v_gene: TRBV30; CDR3nt: TGTGCCTGGAGTGTTTGGACGGCTGAGGGTCCCTACGAGCAGTACTTC; CDR3aa: CAWSVWTAEGPYEQYF
d_gene: TRBD1; abundance: NA; j_gene: TRBJ1-6; v_gene: TRBV9; CDR3nt: TGTGCCAGCAGCGTAGGACAGGGGACACCCCTCCACTTT; CDR3aa: CASSVGQGTPLHF
d_gene: TRBD2; abundance: NA; j_gene: TRBJ2-7; v_gene: TRBV5-1; CDR3nt: TGCGCCAGCAGCCCCACCCCGGGACTAGCGGAGACAAAACGCTACGAGCAGTACTTC; CDR3aa: CASSPTPGLAETKRYEQYF
d_gene: TRBD1; abundance: NA; j_gene: TRBJ1-3; v_gene: TRBV19; CDR3nt: TGTGCCAGTAGTCAATCCAGGGGGCAACGAAACACCATATATTTT; CDR3aa: CASSQSRGQRNTIYF
d_gene: NA; abundance: NA; j_gene: TRBJ2-1; v_gene: TRBV27; CDR3nt: TGTGCCAGCACCGAACTCCCAAGAAGCGTCAATGAGCAGTTCTTC; CDR3aa: CASTELPRSVNEQFF
d_gene: TRBD1; abundance: NA; j_gene: TRBJ2-7; v_gene: TRBV19; CDR3nt: TGTGCCAGTAGTAGACAGGGTTCATCCTACGAGCAGTACTTC; CDR3aa: CASSRQGSSYEQYF
d_gene: NA; abundance: NA; j_gene: TRBJ2-2; v_gene: TRBV6-1; CDR3nt: TGTGCCAGCAGTGAAAGCCACGGGAGTATTGATTCCGGGGAGCTGTTTTTT; CDR3aa: CASSESHGSIDSGELFF
d_gene: NA; abundance: few; j_gene: TRBJ1-3; v_gene: TRBV19; CDR3nt: TGTGCCAGTAGTCAGGGGCTGGCTGGAAACACCATATATTTT; CDR3aa: CASSQGLAGNTIYF
d_gene: NA; abundance: NA; j_gene: TRBJ2-7; v_gene: TRBV6-6; CDR3nt: TGTGCCAGCAGTGACGAGGGGGAGCAGTACTTC; CDR3aa: CASSDEGEQYF
d_gene: NA; abundance: NA; j_gene: TRBJ1-2; v_gene: TRBV21-1; CDR3nt: TGTGCCAGCAGCACCACCCGACAGGGTGTGGACTATGGCTACACCTTC; CDR3aa: CASSTTRQGVDYGYTF
d_gene: TRBD1; abundance: NA; j_gene: TRBJ1-1; v_gene: TRBV3-1/TRBV3-2; CDR3nt: TGTGCCAGCAGTCGAGGGGAGACAGGGGCTGAAGCTTTCTTT; CDR3aa: CASSRGETGAEAFF
d_gene: TRBD1; abundance: few; j_gene: TRBJ1-5; v_gene: TRBV27; CDR3nt: TGTGCCAGCAGTTTGACAGGGAGCAATCAGCCCCAGCATTTT; CDR3aa: CASSLTGSNQPQHF
d_gene: TRBD2; abundance: NA; j_gene: TRBJ2-1; v_gene: TRBV7-9; CDR3nt: TGTGCCAGCAGCCTAAAGCCCGTGCTAGCGGGAGGACTCAATGAGCAGTTCTTC; CDR3aa: CASSLKPVLAGGLNEQFF
d_gene: NA; abundance: NA; j_gene: TRBJ1-5; v_gene: TRBV7-8; CDR3nt: TGTGCCAGCAGCATATACATCCGCCCGACACGGACTAGCAATCAGCCCCAGCATTTT; CDR3aa: CASSIYIRPTRTSNQPQHF
d_gene: NA; abundance: NA; j_gene: TRBJ2-3; v_gene: TRBV7-6; CDR3nt: TGTGCCAGCAGCTTACGGACAGTTACAGATACGCAGTATTTT; CDR3aa: CASSLRTVTDTQYF
d_gene: NA; abundance: NA; j_gene: TRBJ1-5; v_gene: TRBV6-6; CDR3nt: TGTGCCAGCAGAAAGCGTAATAGCAATCAGCCCCAGCATTTT; CDR3aa: CASRKRNSNQPQHF
d_gene: NA; abundance: once; j_gene: TRBJ2-7; v_gene: TRBV19; CDR3nt: TGTGCCAGTAGTAGGGGGGCCCCAAGTTGGGGCGAGCAGTACTTC; CDR3aa: CASSRGAPSWGEQYF
d_gene: NA; abundance: NA; j_gene: TRBJ2-3; v_gene: TRBV10-3; CDR3nt: TGTGCCATCAGTGAGTCGGTGGACCGCACAGATACGCAGTATTTT; CDR3aa: CAISESVDRTDTQYF
d_gene: TRBD2; abundance: NA; j_gene: TRBJ2-7; v_gene: TRBV30; CDR3nt: TGTGCCTGGAAAGGACTAGCGGGAGGGTACGAGCAGTACTTC; CDR3aa: CAWKGLAGGYEQYF
d_gene: NA; abundance: few; j_gene: TRBJ1-4; v_gene: TRBV30; CDR3nt: TGTGCCTGGACCGTACAAGACAGGTTTAATGAAAAACTGTTTTTT; CDR3aa: CAWTVQDRFNEKLFF
d_gene: NA; abundance: NA; j_gene: TRBJ1-2; v_gene: TRBV14; CDR3nt: TGTGCCAGCAGCCAAGACGGCGCAACAGGCTCCTTCCACTTC; CDR3aa: CASSQDGATGSFHF
d_gene: NA; abundance: few; j_gene: TRBJ2-7; v_gene: TRBV2; CDR3nt: TGTGCCAGCAGGGCGGAGTACGAGCAGTACTTC; CDR3aa: CASRAEYEQYF
d_gene: NA; abundance: NA; j_gene: TRBJ2-6; v_gene: TRBV7-9; CDR3nt: TGTGCCAGCAGCTTAACGGGTGGGGCCAACGTCCTGACTTTC; CDR3aa: CASSLTGGANVLTF
d_gene: NA; abundance: NA; j_gene: TRBJ2-2; v_gene: TRBV9; CDR3nt: TGTGCCAGCAGCGTAGGAGGGGCTCTCCTAAACACCGGGGAGCTGTTTTTT; CDR3aa: CASSVGGALLNTGELFF
d_gene: NA; abundance: NA; j_gene: TRBJ1-1; v_gene: TRBV6-5; CDR3nt: TGTGCCAGCAGTTACTCAAGTGGGGACACTGAAGCTTTCTTT; CDR3aa: CASSYSSGDTEAFF
d_gene: NA; abundance: NA; j_gene: TRBJ1-5; v_gene: TRBV6-1; CDR3nt: TGTGCCAGCAGTGAATATGGGGGGGTAGGCAATCAGCCCCAGCATTTT; CDR3aa: CASSEYGGVGNQPQHF
d_gene: NA; abundance: NA; j_gene: TRBJ2-1; v_gene: TRBV6-4; CDR3nt: TGTGCCAGCAGTCCCTCTCGACTAGTTTACCATGAGCAGTTCTTC; CDR3aa: CASSPSRLVYHEQFF
d_gene: NA; abundance: NA; j_gene: TRBJ2-3; v_gene: TRBV7-2; CDR3nt: TGTGCCAGCAGCTCATACTCAGATACGCAGTATTTT; CDR3aa: CASSSYSDTQYF
d_gene: NA; abundance: NA; j_gene: TRBJ1-2; v_gene: TRBV5-1; CDR3nt: TGCGCCAGCAGCCTACAGACAGGAGCTAACTATGGCTACACCTTC; CDR3aa: CASSLQTGANYGYTF
d_gene: NA; abundance: NA; j_gene: TRBJ1-2; v_gene: TRBV2; CDR3nt: TGTGCCAGCAGTGAAGACGGGGTGGCTAACTATGGCTACACCTTC; CDR3aa: CASSEDGVANYGYTF
d_gene: NA; abundance: few; j_gene: TRBJ1-2; v_gene: TRBV28; CDR3nt: TGTGCCAGCAGTGCACACTCCGCGGGACGGAATAATGGCTACACCTTC; CDR3aa: CASSAHSAGRNNGYTF
d_gene: NA; abundance: NA; j_gene: TRBJ2-7; v_gene: TRBV5-8; CDR3nt: TGTGCCAGCAGCCGGACACGCCACTCCTACGAGCAGTACTTC; CDR3aa: CASSRTRHSYEQYF
d_gene: NA; abundance: few; j_gene: TRBJ2-3; v_gene: TRBV7-9; CDR3nt: TGTGCCAGCAGCGTTTTGGAAGATACGCAGTATTTT; CDR3aa: CASSVLEDTQYF
d_gene: NA; abundance: NA; j_gene: TRBJ1-4; v_gene: TRBV6-5; CDR3nt: TGTGCCAGCAGTAACACTCAGGGGACTTACGAAAAACTGTTTTTT; CDR3aa: CASSNTQGTYEKLFF
d_gene: TRBD2; abundance: NA; j_gene: TRBJ2-1; v_gene: TRBV5-8; CDR3nt: TGTGCCAGCAGCAACGGACTAGCGGAGTACAATGAGCAGTTCTTC; CDR3aa: CASSNGLAEYNEQFF
d_gene: TRBD1; abundance: NA; j_gene: TRBJ2-5; v_gene: TRBV7-9; CDR3nt: TGTGCCAGCAGCAAGGACAGGGGCGCGACCCAGTACTTC; CDR3aa: CASSKDRGATQYF
d_gene: NA; abundance: NA; j_gene: TRBJ2-7; v_gene: TRBV18; CDR3nt: TGTGCCAGCTCAGTCAATTTATCAGGGGAGCCTCCTGACTACGAGCAGTACTTC; CDR3aa: CASSVNLSGEPPDYEQYF
d_gene: NA; abundance: few; j_gene: TRBJ2-5; v_gene: TRBV11-3; CDR3nt: TGTGCCACCCGCGTATATAGACAGGTCCAGGGGCAGAGATACCAAGAGACCCAGTACTTC; CDR3aa: CATRVYRQVQGQRYQETQYF
d_gene: NA; abundance: NA; j_gene: TRBJ2-2; v_gene: TRBV18; CDR3nt: TGTGCCAGCTCAGGGCTAGCGAACACCGGGGAGCTGTTTTTT; CDR3aa: CASSGLANTGELFF
d_gene: NA; abundance: NA; j_gene: TRBJ1-1; v_gene: TRBV5-1; CDR3nt: TGCGCCAGCAGCTTAAAGAACGGCATGAACACTGAAGCTTTCTTT; CDR3aa: CASSLKNGMNTEAFF
d_gene: NA; abundance: NA; j_gene: TRBJ2-1; v_gene: TRBV12-5; CDR3nt: TGTGCTAGTGGTTGGGAGGATGAGCAGTTCTTC; CDR3aa: CASGWEDEQFF